The T cell receptor (beta chain) under discussion was sequenced for a study of lung T cells in sarcoidosis with Löfgren's syndrome. Across the whole study: Sarcoidosis features CD4+ T cell accumulation in bronchoalveolar lavage fluid. Analyses focused on Löfgren's syndrome patients. Study-wide results and limits: Paired TRAV12-1/TRBV2 TCRs showed CDR3 homology and preferential pairing.

Points on this clonotype: Its antigen is as yet unknown. The germline gene is not matched at one end of the junction; a read error may be the cause.

The CDR3 extends over 13 amino acids. Germline values: CDR1 DFQATT, CDR2 SNEGSKA (reference sequence). MiXCR was run by TCRdb on the reads, yielding one entry per CDR3 protein. This sample has some 3,700 distinct CDR3 sequences, with about 22% found just once. The clonotype comes from a human donor with sarcoidosis (Löfgren's syndrome or another form), or a control subject (not recorded which). Input material: CD4+ T cells from bronchoalveolar lavage. This chain joins TRBV20-1 and TRBJ2-7; D is unresolved. The CDR3, as DNA: TGCAGTGTCAGTCAGAACAGCTCCTACGTGCAGTACTTC. This sequence encodes CSVSQNSSYVQYF.